The text below deals with one T cell receptor (beta chain). The record originates from a study of cytomegalovirus exposure and HLA in healthy donors. The trim removed 6 bases at V and 2 bases at J, leaving 3 bases unmatched. The CDR3 loop spans 14 amino acids. Germline loops: CDR1 MRHNA, CDR2 SNTAGT. The PCR had 60 Vbeta and 13 Jbeta primers. Clones were read by immunoSEQ multiplex PCR, and TCRdb kept only the in-frame ones, dropping some. The sample holds around 120,000 clones. The chain combines TRBV6-4 with TRBJ2-2; 7 bases are a match to TRBD1. The sequence was collected from a man aged 18 to 30 in good health and CMV-seronegative. Material: PBMCs. The chain's CDR3 is CASRRDRNTGELFF. The CDR3 DNA is TGTGCCAGCAGGAGGGACAGAAACACCGGGGAGCTGTTTTTT.